This TCR beta chain was profiled in a study of graft-versus-host responses after intestinal transplantation. Regarding the study as a whole: Those patients showing graft-donor T cell macrochimerism displayed high graft-versus-host to host-versus-graft clonal ratios in allografts.

Regarding this clone: Its antigen is undetermined.

Here immunoSEQ multiplex PCR was the method, and the copy in TCRdb shows in-frame clones only, minus some. This table holds around 71,000 clones, approximately 92% found once. Germline V gene sequence: CDR1 SGHTA, CDR2 FQGNSA. The CDR3 has 15 amino acids. V lost 2 bases to trimming and J lost 5 bases; unmatched junction nucleotides: 5. Sample: bone marrow, taken approximately 100 weeks after intestinal transplantation. V gene TRBV7-2 combines with J gene TRBJ2-1, with TRBD2 matching over 8 bases. This clonotype was obtained from a human patient who received an intestinal transplant, so some T cells may come from the graft donor. The DNA of the CDR3 is TGTGCCAGCAGCTTAAGCGGGGGCTATGACAATGAGCAGTTCTTC. Amino acid sequence: CASSLSGGYDNEQFF.